This is a list of T cell receptor beta chains from one sample in a study of blood T cell repertoires in COVID-19. Libraries were prepared by immunoSEQ multiplex PCR; TCRdb keeps only in-frame clonotypes and omits some of them. The data contain over 200,000 clones, 88% of them singletons. The sample consisted of peripheral blood. Source of these receptors: a middle-aged woman who had recovered from COVID-19. CDR3s include the opening cysteine and the closing phenylalanine or tryptophan. D genes are given only for firm matches.

CAMGGGDYQETQYF TGTGCCATGGGCGGTGGGGACTATCAAGAGACCCAGTACTTC TRBJ2-5 TRBV6-5 TRBD2 14
CASSPTGDNEKLFF TGTGCCAGCAGCCCGACAGGAGATAATGAAAAACTGTTTTTT TRBJ1-4 TRBV5-4 NA 14
CAWSVRGWGRSGETQYF TGTGCCTGGAGTGTACGGGGGTGGGGGAGATCCGGAGAGACCCAGTACTTC TRBJ2-5 TRBV30 NA 17
CSVEGVAGGRSEQFF TGCAGCGTTGAAGGGGTAGCGGGAGGGAGGAGTGAGCAGTTCTTC TRBJ2-1 TRBV29-1 TRBD2 15
CATSRGPGFRETQYF TGTGCCACCAGCAGAGGGCCGGGGTTTAGAGAGACCCAGTACTTC TRBJ2-5 TRBV15 NA 15
CASSLAFRRHKAFF TGTGCCAGCAGCTTAGCCTTCCGGCGGCACAAAGCTTTCTTT TRBJ1-1 TRBV7-8 NA 14
CASSQSPHNNQPQHF TGCGCCAGCAGTCAATCTCCCCACAACAATCAGCCCCAGCATTTT TRBJ1-5 TRBV23-1 NA 15
CASSPLTGAMNTEAFF TGTGCCAGCAGCCCACTGACAGGGGCGATGAACACTGAAGCTTTCTTT TRBJ1-1 TRBV2 TRBD1 16
CASSLGGRQETQYF TGTGCCAGCAGCTTGGGCGGGAGGCAAGAGACCCAGTACTTC TRBJ2-5 TRBV6-4 TRBD2 14
CASRPGQGAANEKLFF TGTGCCAGCAGACCGGGACAGGGGGCGGCTAATGAAAAACTGTTTTTT TRBJ1-4 TRBV11-3 TRBD1 16